Given below is one TCR beta chain in context. Its antigen is currently unknown. The repertoire was sequenced with immunoSEQ multiplex PCR; TCRdb's copy has only in-frame clones and lacks some. The table lists 55,000 to 90,000 clones, under 85% of them singletons. The data belong to a study of vaccination effects on CD4 cells after COVID-19. Ahead of sequencing, the ViraFEST assay grew antigen-specific CD4+ T cells using viral peptide pools. Investigators separated out CD4+ T cells once around 11 days of culture had passed. PCR showed that the person got SARS-CoV-2 infection at some point between March and December 2020. V gave up 5 bases and J gave up 9 bases, with 8 bases separating them. The CDR3 is 12 residues long. The germline V gene has CDR1 SGHDN and CDR2 FVKESK.

The material was CD4+ T cells from PBMCs cultured with HIV peptides, obtained before COVID-19 vaccination. The sample's subset: HIV-1 Nef peptide pool negative control/reference culture. This chain links TRBV14 with TRBJ1-6; D call uncertain. The sequence derives from a human donor who had a prior SARS-CoV-2 infection. The CDR3 region is CASSFFGSPLHF. In DNA, the CDR3 is TGTGCCAGCAGCTTCTTTGGTTCACCCCTCCACTTT.